Listed below are T cell receptor beta chains from one sample, sequenced in a study of blood T cells in healthy people across ages. TCRdb reprocessed the 5' RACE reads with MiXCR, giving one entry per CDR3 protein. The sample includes about 810,000 distinct CDR3 sequences, roughly 40% of them seen just once. Sequences were obtained from blood. The source is a man aged 18-30 years in good health. Each CDR3 is given without its conserved first and last residue. The order of the fields is J gene, V gene, clone size, CDR3 protein. Size tells how often a clone was seen (once, few, many) or the class of an expanded clone, and some rows leave it out.

J: TRBJ2-3
V: TRBV20-1
size: -
CDR3: SARDPRASDTQY

J: TRBJ2-3
V: TRBV20-1
size: few
CDR3: SARDGTDTQY

J: -
V: TRBV12-3/TRBV12-4
size: -
CDR3: ASRLAGTGYYNEQY

J: TRBJ1-5
V: TRBV12-3/TRBV12-4
size: few
CDR3: ASSFGTVNQPQH

J: TRBJ2-1
V: TRBV12-3/TRBV12-4
size: few
CDR3: ASSVGQIYEQF

J: TRBJ1-5
V: TRBV6-6
size: -
CDR3: ASTAGLSQPQH

J: TRBJ1-5
V: TRBV6-6
size: few
CDR3: ASSPSREPQH

J: -
V: TRBV29-1
size: few
CDR3: SVEQWDLGGETQY

J: TRBJ2-3
V: TRBV10-3
size: many
CDR3: AISELAGGTDTQY

J: TRBJ1-4
V: TRBV25-1
size: -
CDR3: ASNHRRLGDEKLF

J: TRBJ2-7
V: TRBV6-2/TRBV6-3
size: few
CDR3: ASRATASYEQY

J: TRBJ2-5
V: TRBV28
size: -
CDR3: ASSLGGQVNEQY

J: TRBJ1-5
V: TRBV6-2/TRBV6-3
size: few
CDR3: ASSPRSERAVSQPQH

J: TRBJ2-5
V: TRBV7-9
size: -
CDR3: ASSLTGQRQETRY

J: TRBJ2-7
V: TRBV20-1
size: few
CDR3: SARGPSGYEQY

J: TRBJ2-5
V: TRBV20-1
size: few
CDR3: SGVGPGETQY

J: TRBJ2-1
V: TRBV4-2
size: -
CDR3: ASSQDRAGGANEQF

J: TRBJ2-7
V: TRBV15
size: -
CDR3: ATGTGALESYNEQY

J: TRBJ2-5
V: TRBV10-3
size: -
CDR3: AISERWGSETQY

J: TRBJ1-2
V: TRBV12-3/TRBV12-4
size: few
CDR3: ASSHSSYGYT

J: TRBJ1-5
V: TRBV2
size: -
CDR3: ASSDRAGGPQPQH

J: TRBJ1-5
V: TRBV6-5
size: -
CDR3: ASAESMWGTQPQH

J: TRBJ2-1
V: TRBV30
size: many
CDR3: AWSVARYNEQF

J: TRBJ2-6
V: TRBV12-3/TRBV12-4
size: few
CDR3: ASSPTGSLSGANVLT

J: TRBJ2-7
V: TRBV20-1
size: few
CDR3: SASSGHEQY

J: TRBJ2-1
V: TRBV9
size: -
CDR3: ASSGDSSGMQF

J: TRBJ2-3
V: TRBV12-3/TRBV12-4
size: many
CDR3: ASSPPTGTDTQY

J: TRBJ2-2
V: TRBV20-1
size: once
CDR3: SAQGLAGGPASGELF

J: TRBJ2-3
V: TRBV11-2
size: -
CDR3: ASSRGALRRGTDTQY

J: TRBJ2-5
V: TRBV7-9
size: -
CDR3: ASSLVGTTGTQY

J: TRBJ2-5
V: TRBV12-3/TRBV12-4
size: -
CDR3: ASSPGLADYNEQY

J: TRBJ2-1
V: TRBV30
size: few
CDR3: AWSVLDRHFTYNEQF

J: TRBJ2-5
V: TRBV6-2/TRBV6-3
size: -
CDR3: ASGTSEETQY

J: TRBJ1-1
V: TRBV4-1
size: -
CDR3: ASSPSRAPNTEAF

J: TRBJ1-4
V: TRBV29-1
size: -
CDR3: SVEEGGVSASEKLF

J: TRBJ2-1
V: TRBV7-2
size: -
CDR3: ASSLEGSKYNEQF

J: TRBJ2-5
V: TRBV7-2
size: many
CDR3: ASSLDFNEQY

J: TRBJ2-1
V: TRBV20-1
size: few
CDR3: SASPSGGARSEQF

J: TRBJ2-3
V: TRBV27
size: -
CDR3: ASSGTGPSTDTQY

J: TRBJ2-3
V: TRBV24-1
size: -
CDR3: ATSRGFTDTQY

J: TRBJ1-2
V: TRBV18
size: -
CDR3: ASSGPVMDGYT

J: TRBJ1-1
V: TRBV4-3
size: few
CDR3: ASSQESGGVAEAF

J: TRBJ2-7
V: TRBV4-3
size: many
CDR3: ASSLNVGGAYEQY

J: TRBJ2-5
V: TRBV12-5
size: -
CDR3: ASGSRPLQETQY

J: TRBJ2-5
V: TRBV29-1
size: -
CDR3: SVPAGTETQY

J: -
V: TRBV5-1
size: -
CDR3: ASSLVRTVAYNEQY

J: TRBJ2-1
V: TRBV27
size: many
CDR3: ASSLPLADYNEQF

J: TRBJ2-3
V: TRBV20-1
size: many
CDR3: SARAELAGGTDTQY